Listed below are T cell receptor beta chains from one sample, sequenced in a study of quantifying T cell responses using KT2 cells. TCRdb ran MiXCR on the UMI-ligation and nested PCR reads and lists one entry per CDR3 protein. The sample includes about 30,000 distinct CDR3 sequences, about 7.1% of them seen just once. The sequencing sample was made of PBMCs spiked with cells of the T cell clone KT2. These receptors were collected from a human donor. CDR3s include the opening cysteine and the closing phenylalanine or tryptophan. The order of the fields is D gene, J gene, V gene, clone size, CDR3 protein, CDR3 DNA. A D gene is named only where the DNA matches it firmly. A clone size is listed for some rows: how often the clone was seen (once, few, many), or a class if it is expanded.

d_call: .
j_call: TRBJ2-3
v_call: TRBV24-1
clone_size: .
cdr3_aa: CATSDGQYSTDTQYF
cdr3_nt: TGTGCCACCAGTGACGGCCAGTACAGCACAGATACGCAGTATTTT

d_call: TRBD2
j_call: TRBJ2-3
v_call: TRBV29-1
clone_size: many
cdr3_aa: CSGARAGATDTQYF
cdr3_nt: TGCAGCGGCGCCAGAGCGGGAGCCACAGATACGCAGTATTTT

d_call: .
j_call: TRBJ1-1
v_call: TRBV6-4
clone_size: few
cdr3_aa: CASSEEEMNTEAFF
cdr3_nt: TGTGCCAGCAGTGAGGAAGAGATGAACACTGAAGCTTTCTTT

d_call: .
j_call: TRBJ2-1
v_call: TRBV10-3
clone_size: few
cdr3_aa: CAIRDRPSPAIEQFF
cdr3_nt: TGTGCCATCAGGGATCGACCTAGCCCGGCCATTGAGCAGTTCTTC

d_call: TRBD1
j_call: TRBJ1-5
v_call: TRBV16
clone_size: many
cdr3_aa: CASSQPHRGTDSNQPQHF
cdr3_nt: TGTGCCAGCAGCCAACCACACCGAGGGACAGATAGCAATCAGCCCCAGCATTTT

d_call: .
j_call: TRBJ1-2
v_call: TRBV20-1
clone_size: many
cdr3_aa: CSVLLTGEKPDGYTF
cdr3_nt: TGCAGTGTCCTACTTACAGGAGAAAAACCAGATGGCTACACCTTC

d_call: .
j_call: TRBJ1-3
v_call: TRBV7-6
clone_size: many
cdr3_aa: CASSPGWGRSGNTIYF
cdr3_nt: TGTGCCAGCAGCCCGGGATGGGGGCGGTCTGGAAACACCATATATTTT

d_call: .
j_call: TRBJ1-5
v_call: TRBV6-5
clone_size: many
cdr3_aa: CASSYSMRENPQHF
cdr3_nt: TGTGCCAGCAGTTACTCGATGAGGGAAAACCCCCAGCATTTT

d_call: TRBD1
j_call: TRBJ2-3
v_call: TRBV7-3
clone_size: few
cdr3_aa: CASSPTGGAGTDTQYF
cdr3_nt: TGTGCCAGCAGCCCTACAGGGGGCGCGGGTACAGATACGCAGTATTTT

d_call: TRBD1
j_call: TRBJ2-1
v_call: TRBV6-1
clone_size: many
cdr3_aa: CASRDGTGNEQFF
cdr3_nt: TGTGCCAGCAGGGATGGGACAGGGAATGAGCAGTTCTTC

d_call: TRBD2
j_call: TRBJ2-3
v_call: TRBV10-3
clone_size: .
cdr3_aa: CAISDPREGTDTQYF
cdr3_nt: TGTGCCATCAGTGACCCGCGGGAGGGCACAGATACGCAGTATTTT

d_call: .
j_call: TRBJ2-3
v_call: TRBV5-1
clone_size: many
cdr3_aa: CASSLAVTDTQYF
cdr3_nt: TGCGCCAGCAGCTTGGCCGTCACAGATACGCAGTATTTT

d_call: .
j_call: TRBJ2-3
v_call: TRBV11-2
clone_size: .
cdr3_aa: CASSPEAWDTQYF
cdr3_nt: TGTGCCAGCAGCCCAGAGGCTTGGGATACGCAGTATTTT

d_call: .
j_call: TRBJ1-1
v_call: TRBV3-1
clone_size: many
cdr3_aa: CASSQYRTLNTEAFF
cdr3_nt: TGTGCCAGCAGCCAGTACAGGACCCTGAACACTGAAGCTTTCTTT

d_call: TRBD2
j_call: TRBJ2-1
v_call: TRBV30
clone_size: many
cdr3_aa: CAWSTGLAVNEQFF
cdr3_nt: TGTGCCTGGAGTACCGGACTAGCAGTTAATGAGCAGTTCTTC

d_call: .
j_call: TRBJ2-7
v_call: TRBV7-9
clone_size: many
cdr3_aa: CASSYSPHEQYF
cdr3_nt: TGTGCCAGCAGCTACAGCCCCCACGAGCAGTACTTC

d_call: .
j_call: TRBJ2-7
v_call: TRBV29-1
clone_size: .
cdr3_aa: CSVGDVNVYEQYF
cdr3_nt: TGCAGCGTTGGGGACGTAAATGTCTACGAGCAGTACTTC

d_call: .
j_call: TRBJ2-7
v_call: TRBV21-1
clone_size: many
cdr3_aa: CASSKGAVCEQYF
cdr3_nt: TGTGCCAGCAGCAAAGGGGCCGTCTGCGAGCAGTACTTC

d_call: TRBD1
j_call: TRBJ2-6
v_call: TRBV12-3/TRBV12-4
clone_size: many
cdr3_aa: CASSPGQGYVLTF
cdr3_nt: TGTGCCAGCAGTCCTGGACAGGGTTACGTCCTGACTTTC

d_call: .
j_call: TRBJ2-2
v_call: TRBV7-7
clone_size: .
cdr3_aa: CASSFAFDGELFF
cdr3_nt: TGTGCTAGCAGCTTCGCGTTTGACGGGGAGCTGTTTTTT

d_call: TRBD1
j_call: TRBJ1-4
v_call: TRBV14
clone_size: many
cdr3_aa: CASSYHRGLGEKLFF
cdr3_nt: TGTGCCAGCAGCTACCACAGGGGGCTTGGTGAAAAACTGTTTTTT

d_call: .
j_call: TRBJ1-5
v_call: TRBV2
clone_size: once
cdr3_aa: CASSEWPNQPHHF
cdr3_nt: TGTGCCAGCAGTGAGTGGCCGAATCAGCCCCATCATTTT

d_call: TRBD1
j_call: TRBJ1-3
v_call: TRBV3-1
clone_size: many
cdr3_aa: CASSQPGGGGNTIYF
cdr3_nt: TGTGCCAGCAGCCAACCAGGGGGCGGTGGAAACACCATATATTTT

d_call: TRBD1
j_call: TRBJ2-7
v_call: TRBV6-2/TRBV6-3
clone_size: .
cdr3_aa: CASRKAGQGYEQYF
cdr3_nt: TGTGCCAGCAGGAAAGCGGGACAGGGGTACGAGCAGTACTTC

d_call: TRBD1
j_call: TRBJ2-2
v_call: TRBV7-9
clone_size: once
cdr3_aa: CASSPNRGTGELFF
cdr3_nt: TGTGCCAGCAGCCCGAACAGGGGCACCGGGGAGCTGTTTTTT

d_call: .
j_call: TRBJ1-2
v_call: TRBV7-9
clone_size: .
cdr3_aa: CASSYDSIYGYTF
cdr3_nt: TGTGCCAGCAGCTACGACAGTATCTATGGCTACACCTTC

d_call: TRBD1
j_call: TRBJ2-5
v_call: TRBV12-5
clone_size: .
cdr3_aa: CASGSGQLQETQYF
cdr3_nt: TGTGCTAGTGGTTCGGGACAGTTGCAAGAGACCCAGTACTTC

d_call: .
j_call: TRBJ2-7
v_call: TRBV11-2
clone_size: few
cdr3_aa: CASSLDPRPDEQYF
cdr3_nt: TGTGCCAGCAGCTTAGACCCTCGTCCGGACGAGCAGTACTTC

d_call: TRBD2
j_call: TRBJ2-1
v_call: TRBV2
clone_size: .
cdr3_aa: CACSGRELDEQFF
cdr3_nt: TGTGCCTGTAGCGGGAGGGAATTGGATGAGCAGTTCTTC

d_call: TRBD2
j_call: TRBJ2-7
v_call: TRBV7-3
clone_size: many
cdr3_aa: CASRSGGSYEQYF
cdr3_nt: TGTGCCAGCAGGTCGGGAGGCTCCTACGAGCAGTACTTC

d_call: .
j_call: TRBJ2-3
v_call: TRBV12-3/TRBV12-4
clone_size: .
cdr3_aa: CASSWDGPSTDTQYF
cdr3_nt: TGTGCCAGCAGTTGGGACGGCCCTAGCACAGATACGCAGTATTTT

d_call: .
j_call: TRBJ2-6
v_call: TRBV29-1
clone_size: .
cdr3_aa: CSVADRLAANVLTF
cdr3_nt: TGCAGCGTGGCAGACAGGTTAGCGGCCAACGTCCTGACTTTC